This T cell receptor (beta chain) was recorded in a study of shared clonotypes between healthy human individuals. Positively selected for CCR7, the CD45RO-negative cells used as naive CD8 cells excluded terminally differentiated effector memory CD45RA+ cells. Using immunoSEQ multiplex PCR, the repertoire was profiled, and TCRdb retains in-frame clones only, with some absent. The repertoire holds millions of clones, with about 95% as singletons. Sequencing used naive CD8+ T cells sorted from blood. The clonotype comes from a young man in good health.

This chain's CDR3 is CAWSLAGHEPFF. DNA of the CDR3: TGTGCCTGGAGTCTAGCGGGACATGAACCGTTTTTT. This rearrangement joins TRBV30 to TRBJ1-4; D may be TRBD1 (6 bases). Trimming took 2 bases from V and 16 from J, leaving 17 bases between them. The CDR3 length is 12 residues. The V gene's germline CDR1 is GTSNPN and CDR2 SVGIG (reference sequence).